The 10 T cell receptor beta chains presented below share a single source sample, sequenced in a study of PD-L1 blockade in urothelial cancer (dated 2017 in TCRdb). To prepare the library, the immunoSEQ multiplex PCR assay was applied. The source is immuneACCESS, and TCRdb retained only in-frame sequences with V and J called. Part of the clones is not carried over; for the studies checked, unresolved V genes explain less than half of this, and the remainder is unexplained. Here the sample has about 29,000 clones; about 85% occur a single time. In total, the top ten clones hold about 3% of the sample. The label giving this sample's time point can be read as: peripheral blood 6 weeks after treatment start. Source: PBMCs, taken around atezolizumab (anti-PD-L1) treatment. These receptors all stem from a man in his 70s with urothelial cancer.

Relative to its sample, this clone is medium-sized. V and J are TRBV2 and TRBJ1-2, with D perhaps matching TRBD1 (5 bases). The germline V gene has CDR1 SNHLY and CDR2 FYNNEI. This CDR3 is 13 amino acids long. V was trimmed by 8 bases and J by 4 bases, leaving 14 bases between them. CDR3 protein: CASGTPPGYGYTF. CDR3 nucleotide sequence: TGTGCCAGCGGGACTCCGCCGGGCTATGGCTACACCTTC.

The J gene is TRBJ1-5, the V gene TRBV5-8, with a weak D call TRBD1 (5 bases). This CDR3 region has 16 residues. Trimming left V 4 bases short and J 2 bases short, with 16 bases between. Germline V CDR1 and CDR2: SGHTS, YDEGEE. CDR3: CASSPKDGGGNQPQHF. The DNA for the CDR3 is TGTGCCAGCAGCCCAAAGGACGGGGGGGGCAATCAGCCCCAGCATTTT.

The chain links TRBV2 to TRBJ2-5, with D unclear. The V end lost 4 bases, the J end lost 2 bases, and 11 bases lay between the germline ends. This CDR3 comprises 14 residues. The V gene's germline CDR1 is SNHLY and CDR2 FYNNEI. The CDR3 DNA is TGTGCCAGCAGTGCGGCGGATATGCAAGAGACCCAGTACTTC. This codes for CASSAADMQETQYF.

This clone has a single count. In DNA, the CDR3 is TGTGCCAGCAGTTACAGGGGGCCGGACGGCTACACCTTC. Translated, it gives CASSYRGPDGYTF. V usage is TRBV6-6 and J usage is TRBJ1-2, with 7 bases aligning to TRBD1. V was pared by 2 bases and J by 8 bases, with 5 bases of the junction left unmatched. CDR1 MNHNY and CDR2 SVGAGI come from the germline V gene (reference sequence). This CDR3 comprises 13 residues.

The rearrangement links TRBV7-8 to TRBJ2-3; possibly TRBD2 for D (6 bases). Germline CDR1 reads SGHVS; CDR2 reads FQNEAQ. The V end was cut by 5 bases, the J end by 2 bases, with 14 bases between. The length of the CDR3 is 15 residues. CDR3 region: CASSVGLEVTDTQYF. CDR3 bases: TGTGCCAGCAGCGTGGGACTCGAAGTCACAGATACGCAGTATTTT.

The chain uses TRBV28 and TRBJ2-1, with a possible D match to TRBD1 (6 bases). The CDR3 length is 15 residues. V lost 6 bases, J lost 0 bases, and 12 bases lay in between. Germline lookup yields CDR1 MDHEN and CDR2 SYDVKM. The DNA of the CDR3 is TGTGCCAGCAGACCCGGACAGAGCTCCTACAATGAGCAGTTCTTC. Translating gives CASRPGQSSYNEQFF.

This chain joins TRBV7-2 and TRBJ2-7; possibly TRBD2 for D (5 bases). Deletions cut 1 base from V and 3 bases from J, with 13 bases between. Per the germline V gene, CDR1 is SGHTA and CDR2 is FQGNSA. The CDR3 consists of 15 residues. This chain's CDR3 is CASSLDRGRVYEQYF. The CDR3 nucleotides are TGTGCCAGCAGCTTAGACCGGGGTAGGGTCTACGAGCAGTACTTC.

The chain links TRBV14 to TRBJ2-3, with D uncertain. In germline, CDR1 is SGHDN, CDR2 FVKESK. This CDR3 spans 14 amino acids. The ends were cut back, 4 bases at V and 0 bases at J, with 8 bases in the middle. The CDR3 DNA sequence: TGTGCCAGCAGCCCTCGAGGCAGCACAGATACGCAGTATTTT. Amino acid sequence: CASSPRGSTDTQYF.

The J gene is TRBJ2-1, the V gene TRBV27; 10 nucleotides match TRBD2. Germline lookup yields CDR1 MNHEY and CDR2 SMNVEV (reference sequence). Trimming removed 5 bases from V and 8 bases from J; junction bases left unmatched: 6. The CDR3 is made up of 14 amino acids. CDR3 in DNA: TGTGCCAGCAGTATTAGCGGGAGGATCGATGAGCAGTTCTTC. It is translated as CASSISGRIDEQFF.

The chain uses TRBV15 and TRBJ2-1; the D gene is possibly TRBD1 (5 bases). With 3 bases removed from V and 6 bases from J, the gap between germline ends came to 15 bases. Germline-derived CDR1 and CDR2 are LNHNV and YYDKDF (reference sequence). The CDR3 has 15 residues. The CDR3 region is CATSRRQGVGNEQFF. The CDR3 DNA is TGTGCCACCAGCAGGCGTCAGGGCGTGGGCAATGAGCAGTTCTTC.